The sequence of this T cell receptor beta chain was determined in a study of T cell repertoires in cytomegalovirus infection (dated by TCRdb to the late 2010s). Concerning the study at large: The peptide stimulations were aimed at well-studied HLA-B-restricted epitopes as well as recently identified HLA-C-restricted CMV epitopes, whose presentation resists viral immunomodulation. Because public TCR beta signatures pointed to carriage of CMV infection together with the matching HLA type, the HLA type of each donor mattered for the analysis.

What the research found in general, with its limitations: Cumulative frequency of public TCR beta family members discriminated carriers of CMV infection plus the relevant HLA type in this cohort and an independent approximately 370-donor cohort. The ex vivo response was dominated by HLA-C-restricted CMV-specific TCR beta clonotypes, which also provided the single most frequent clonotype in two of eight donors.

Sequencing was carried out with an Illumina HiSeq 1500. TCRdb took the public reads, trimmed them with fastp at Q25, ran MiXCR for clone calling and kept in-frame beta chains. For every CDR3 protein sequence, its rows merge into one entry that carries the most common genes and DNA. In this sample the table shows some 590,000 distinct CDR3 sequences, 40% of which occur a single time. The ten largest clones capture 48% of the sample. The CDR3 covers 16 residues, taking in both the cysteine and the phenylalanine. The sequence is cut down to CDR3 DNA, 48 bases in frame from base 1. Clipping removes 7 bases from V and 5 bases from J, with 12 as the unmatched junction base count. As concerns this clonotype: What antigen it recognizes has not been identified. Base quality data are lacking; no much larger clone is found one base away.

What this sample's treatment or condition label stands for: in vitro stimulation with specific CMV peptide epitopes to enrich CMV-specific T cells. The rearrangement combines TRBV12-3 or TRBV12-4 with TRBJ2-2, with 8 junctional bases fitting TRBD1. This receptor was obtained from a human donor in good health (CMV status not recorded). Some clones in this sample may be carry-over from other donors' samples. Material: cultured PBMCs, obtained from culture after CMV antigen stimulation. The nucleotides are TGTGCCAGCATCACTTCGGACAGGGTAGGAACCGGGGAGCTGTTTTTT. This gives the protein CASITSDRVGTGELFF.